These T cell receptor beta chains were read from a single sample in a study of cytomegalovirus exposure and HLA in healthy donors. Some clones are missing from TCRdb's copy, which holds only in-frame ones; the method was immunoSEQ multiplex PCR. Of 100,000 or so clones listed, 76% are singletons. Sequenced input: PBMCs. Receptors originate from a man in his forties or fifties in good health and CMV-seropositive. Each CDR3 is given with its conserved first and last residue. Fields, in order: V gene, clone size, J gene, D gene, CDR3 DNA, CDR3 protein. A D gene is named only where the DNA matches it firmly. Only some rows state a clone size, as once, few, many or a class for expanded clones.

TRBV5-6	NA	TRBJ1-1	NA	TGTGCCAGCAGCCGACGACAGCAGGACACTGAAGCTTTCTTT	CASSRRQQDTEAFF
TRBV27	NA	TRBJ2-7	TRBD2	TGTGCCAGCAGTTCTCCTTCGCAGCGGGAGTTTAACGAGCAGTACTTC	CASSSPSQREFNEQYF
TRBV10-2	few	TRBJ2-7	TRBD1	TGCGCCAGCAGTGAGTCGTCCCCCCTTACGCCGACAGGGGTCGGCGAGCAGTACTTC	CASSESSPLTPTGVGEQYF
TRBV2	NA	TRBJ1-1	NA	TGTGCCAGCAGGGTAACAGGGACTGAAGCTTTCTTT	CASRVTGTEAFF
TRBV15	NA	TRBJ2-5	TRBD1	TGTGCCACCAGCAGATCCGGGACAGGGGGATCAGAGACCCAGTACTTC	CATSRSGTGGSETQYF
TRBV13	few	TRBJ2-1	NA	TGTGCCAGCAGCTTAGGTCCTCGGTCCTACAATGAGCAGTTCTTC	CASSLGPRSYNEQFF
TRBV4-2	NA	TRBJ1-1	TRBD1	TGTGCCAGCAGCGCCCGGGACAGGAACACTGAAGCTTTCTTT	CASSARDRNTEAFF
TRBV2	NA	TRBJ2-7	TRBD2	TGTGCCAGTACTAGCGGGGCCTACGAGCAGTACTTC	CASTSGAYEQYF
TRBV25-1	NA	TRBJ2-1	TRBD2	TGTGCCAGCAAAGGCCATAGCGGGAGGGACTACAATGAGCAGTTCTTC	CASKGHSGRDYNEQFF
TRBV6-1	NA	TRBJ2-5	NA	TGTGCCAGCAGTGTCGGAAGGAGTCAAGAGACCCAGTACTTC	CASSVGRSQETQYF
TRBV9	once	TRBJ1-2	TRBD1	TGTGCCAGCAGCGTACAGGGGACAGGGTTCCGGGGCTACACCTTC	CASSVQGTGFRGYTF
TRBV19	NA	TRBJ2-1	NA	TGTGCCAGCCGATCCCAGGGAAGCTCCTACAATGAGCAGTTCTTC	CASRSQGSSYNEQFF
TRBV18	once	TRBJ2-2	NA	TGTGCCAGCTCCCTCGGACAGATGAACACCGGGGAGCTGTTTTTT	CASSLGQMNTGELFF
TRBV7-2	NA	TRBJ2-4	TRBD2	TGTGCCAGCAGCTCCAGCGGGAGTCAGAACATTCAGTACTTC	CASSSSGSQNIQYF
TRBV4-3	NA	TRBJ1-4	NA	TGCGCCAGCAGCCAAGATCCCAGGGAAGCAACTAATGAAAAACTGTTTTTT	CASSQDPREATNEKLFF
TRBV11-2	NA	TRBJ1-5	NA	TGTGCCAGCAGCTTAGATTCGGGGGAGGCGCAGCCCCAGCATTTT	CASSLDSGEAQPQHF
TRBV2	NA	TRBJ2-3	NA	TGTGCCAGCAGTGACTTAGCGGAATTCACCACAGATACGCAGTATTTT	CASSDLAEFTTDTQYF
TRBV19	NA	TRBJ2-3	TRBD2	TGTTTCCTTGGGGGGGGACCTTTT	CFLGGGPF
TRBV30	once	TRBJ2-7	TRBD1	TGTGCCTGGAGTACCCCATTCCGACAGGGACGGGAGCAGTACTTC	CAWSTPFRQGREQYF
TRBV6-7	NA	TRBJ2-7	TRBD1	TGTGCCAGCAGTTACTCGAAGTACAGGGGTCACGAGCAGTACTTC	CASSYSKYRGHEQYF
TRBV28	NA	TRBJ1-4	NA	TGTGCCAGCACTACCGACAATCTCGTCGAACTGTTTTTT	CASTTDNLVELFF
TRBV29-1	NA	TRBJ2-7	TRBD1	TGCAGCGTTGAAGGGACAGGGGACGAGCAGTACTTC	CSVEGTGDEQYF
TRBV28	NA	TRBJ2-7	TRBD1	TGTGCCAGCAGTTCGGGACAGGGGACCTACGAGCAGTACTTC	CASSSGQGTYEQYF
TRBV29-1	NA	TRBJ2-1	TRBD2	TGCAGCTCCCGAACCCCTAGCGGAGGCCTCAATGAGCAGTTCTTC	CSSRTPSGGLNEQFF
TRBV6-5	NA	TRBJ1-2	TRBD1	TGTGCCAGCAGTTTCGGACAGGGGAGGTATGGCTACACCTTC	CASSFGQGRYGYTF
TRBV11-3	once	TRBJ2-1	NA	TGTGCCAGCAGCTTAGGCGGGGACCTCAATGAGCAGTTCTTC	CASSLGGDLNEQFF
TRBV7-3	NA	TRBJ2-1	TRBD2	TGTGCCAGCAGCCCCCGTGGGACTAGCGGGGACAATGAGCAGTTCTTC	CASSPRGTSGDNEQFF
TRBV7-9	NA	TRBJ2-3	NA	TGTGCCAGCAGCTTATTGGGGCCTATAGCAGATACGCAGTATTTT	CASSLLGPIADTQYF
TRBV6-5	NA	TRBJ1-1	NA	TGTGCCAGCAGTTACTCGATTGGGACACAGAACACTGAAGCTTTCTTT	CASSYSIGTQNTEAFF
TRBV6-6	once	TRBJ2-7	NA	TGTGCCAGCAGTTACGCGGGACCCAACTCCTACGAGCAGTACTTC	CASSYAGPNSYEQYF
TRBV2	NA	TRBJ1-1	NA	TGTGCCAGCAGGAACCCCCTATCGAACACTGAAGCTTTCTTT	CASRNPLSNTEAFF
TRBV5-6	NA	TRBJ2-7	TRBD2	TGTGCCAGCAGCGGGGTGACTAGCGGTGGATGGAACGTCTACGAGCAGTACTTC	CASSGVTSGGWNVYEQYF
TRBV19	NA	TRBJ2-5	TRBD2	TGTGCCAGTAGTATTGTGATAGCGGGAAGGGAGACCCAGTACTTC	CASSIVIAGRETQYF
TRBV7-8	once	TRBJ2-7	TRBD1	TGTGCCAGCAGCCCGGACAGGGTGATAGACGAGCAGTACTTC	CASSPDRVIDEQYF
TRBV9	NA	TRBJ2-7	TRBD2	TGTGCCAGCAGCCGGACTAGCGGGAGGTACGAGCAGTACTTC	CASSRTSGRYEQYF
TRBV5-1	few	TRBJ1-1	NA	TGCGCCAGCAGCTACAACAGGGCTGAAGCTTTCTTT	CASSYNRAEAFF
TRBV30	NA	TRBJ2-7	TRBD2	TGTGCCTGGAGTGCCGGGACTAGCTTGTACGAGCAGTACTTC	CAWSAGTSLYEQYF
TRBV28	NA	TRBJ1-2	NA	TGTGCCAGCAGCGCAGCGGGGGTGGATTACTATGGCTACACCTTC	CASSAAGVDYYGYTF
TRBV18	NA	TRBJ1-2	NA	TGTGCCAGCTCACCACCGGGGGCCCCCTATGGCTACACCTTC	CASSPPGAPYGYTF
TRBV28	NA	TRBJ2-3	TRBD1	TGTGCCAGCAGTACTTCTCGACAGGGGGCAGGTGATACGCAGTATTTT	CASSTSRQGAGDTQYF
TRBV19	NA	TRBJ2-7	TRBD1	TGTGCCAGTAGTAGCCTATTAGGGACAGGGGTCTACGAGCAGTACTTC	CASSSLLGTGVYEQYF
TRBV7-2	NA	TRBJ1-1	NA	TGTGCCAGCAGGGATCACAGTTACCTGAACACTGAAGCTTTCTTT	CASRDHSYLNTEAFF
TRBV4-3	NA	TRBJ1-2	NA	TGCGCCAGCAGCCAAGATATAAACAGCTTCTATGGCTACACCTTC	CASSQDINSFYGYTF